Shown below are 32 T cell receptor beta chains from a single sample sequenced in a study of shared clonotypes between healthy human individuals. Assay: immunoSEQ multiplex PCR; the TCRdb copy retains only in-frame clones and omits some. This sample yields a few million clones, of which 85% to 95% are seen a single time; about 0.39% belongs to the top ten. The material sequenced was naive CD4+ T cells from PBMCs. Subset: CD45RA+ positively selected. The receptors originated from a man aged 18 to 30 in good health. Some clones in this sample may be carry-over from other donors' samples.

In regard to this clone: This sample also contains other DNA sequences that code for the same CDR3. The V call is TRBV18, the J call TRBJ2-3, with unresolved D. There are 14 residues in the CDR3. CDR1 and CDR2 (germline): KGHSH, LQKENI. V lost 3 bases, J lost 1 base, and 8 bases lay in between. The chain's CDR3 is CASSPGTGTDTQYF. DNA for the CDR3: TGTGCCAGCTCACCGGGTACGGGCACAGATACGCAGTATTTT.

This CDR3 is CASSPGQGGTNEKLFF. The DNA for the CDR3 is TGTGCCAGCAGCCCCGGACAGGGTGGAACTAATGAAAAACTGTTTTTT. This sequence joins TRBV7-3 and TRBJ1-4; 8 nucleotides line up with TRBD1. The germline V gene encodes CDR1 SGHTA and CDR2 FQGTGA. Trimming cost V 5 bases and J 1 base; bases outside gene matches: 6. The CDR3 runs to 16 residues.

The chain couples TRBV7-3 to TRBJ2-1, with 10 bases that match TRBD2. The CDR3 contains 15 residues. The V and J ends lost 5 bases and 7 bases, in that order; junction bases with no gene match: 8. Germline CDR1 reads SGHTA; CDR2 reads FQGTGA. CDR3 amino acids: CASSPIAGGWNEQFF. CDR3 DNA sequence: TGTGCCAGCAGCCCTATAGCGGGAGGTTGGAATGAGCAGTTCTTC.

The rearrangement uses TRBV10-2 and TRBJ1-1; perhaps TRBD1 as D (5 bases). Trimming left V 0 bases short and J 1 base short, with 9 bases between. The CDR3 sequence is 15 residues long. The germline V gene has CDR1 WSHSY and CDR2 SAAADI. The CDR3, as DNA: TGCGCCAGCAGTGAGTCGGGCAGGGCGAACACTGAAGCTTTCTTT. Protein product: CASSESGRANTEAFF.

The genes are TRBV4-3 and TRBJ2-5; D is perhaps TRBD1 (8 bases). Trimming removed 1 base from V and 2 bases from J, with 20 bases in between. The CDR3 runs to 18 residues. CDR1 and CDR2 from the germline V gene are LGHNA and YSLEER. CDR3 protein: CASSQGGRGQATQETQYF. In DNA, the CDR3 is TGCGCCAGCAGCCAAGGGGGGAGGGGACAGGCCACACAAGAGACCCAGTACTTC.

This clone was seen once. The rearrangement uses TRBV5-1 and TRBJ2-3, with 7 bases fitting TRBD1. The germline CDR1 and CDR2 sequences are SGHRS and YFSETQ. The J segment lost 0 bases and the V segment lost 4 bases, leaving 5 bases of the junction unmatched. The CDR3 consists of 15 residues. The CDR3 spells CASSMDRWSTDTQYF. CDR3 DNA: TGCGCCAGCAGCATGGACAGGTGGAGCACAGATACGCAGTATTTT.

The chain uses TRBV10-3 and TRBJ2-7, with D possibly matching TRBD1 (5 bases). Germline CDR1 reads ENHRY; CDR2 reads SYGVKD. The CDR3 contains 13 residues. The V gene lost 9 bases and the J gene lost 2 bases, with 14 bases spanning the gap. The CDR3 DNA follows: TGTGCCATGGCCAGAGACAGCCCCTACGAGCAGTACTTC. It translates to CAMARDSPYEQYF.

The chain uses TRBV7-2 and TRBJ2-3, with 7 bases that match TRBD1. V lost 5 bases and J lost 6; bases outside the gene matches: 14. The germline gives CDR1 SGHTA, CDR2 FQGNSA. This CDR3 region has 16 residues. The CDR3 spells CASSPSRQGFSDTQYF. CDR3 DNA: TGTGCCAGCAGCCCCTCGCGACAGGGTTTTTCGGATACGCAGTATTTT.

The CDR3, as DNA: TGTGCCAGTAGTAACAGGCGCCGCCATCAGCCCCAGCATTTT. Protein product: CASSNRRRHQPQHF. The V call is TRBV19, the J call TRBJ1-5; D may be TRBD1 (5 bases). Germline V lookup: CDR1 LNHDA, CDR2 SQIVND (reference sequence). The CDR3 is made up of 14 amino acids. V was trimmed by 4 bases and J by 5 bases, leaving 12 bases between them. The full variable domain, completed using reference TRBV19 and TRBJ1-5, is DGGITQSPKYLFRKEGQNVTLSCEQNLNHDAMYWYRQDPGQGLRLIYYSQIVNDFQKGDIAEGYSVSREKKESFPLTVTSAQKNPTAFYLCASSNRRRHQPQHFGDGTRLSIL.

As to this clone: Other nucleotide sequences in the sample specify the same CDR3. The chain has TRBV9 and TRBJ1-4; D unresolved. Trimming cost V 0 bases and J 4 bases, with 10 bases left between them. CDR3 length: 15 residues. Germline CDR1 is SGDLS and CDR2 is YYNGEE. In DNA, the CDR3 is TGTGCCAGCAGCGTAGCGTCAGGTCGTAATGAAAAACTGTTTTTT. It encodes CASSVASGRNEKLFF.

V is TRBV7-3 and J is TRBJ2-2, with D tentatively TRBD1 (5 bases). This CDR3 is built from 18 residues. Germline assignment: CDR1 SGHTA and CDR2 FQGTGA. V lost 3 bases, J lost 0 bases, and 17 bases lay in between. In DNA form, the CDR3 reads TGTGCCAGCAGCTTTCAGGGCTTTCCTATCGCGAACACCGGGGAGCTGTTTTTT. Amino acids: CASSFQGFPIANTGELFF. Full variable domain (missing parts from reference TRBV7-3 and TRBJ2-2): GAGVSQTPSNKVTEKGKYVELRCDPISGHTALYWYRQSLGQGPEFLIYFQGTGAADDSGLPNDRFFAVRPEGSVSTLKIQRTERGDSAVYLCASSFQGFPIANTGELFFGEGSRLTVL.

The chain couples TRBV28 to TRBJ2-5, with 9 nucleotides matching TRBD2. The V and J ends lost 4 bases and 4 bases, in that order; junction bases with no gene match: 10. The CDR3 totals 16 residues. Germline V gene lookup returns CDR1 MDHEN and CDR2 SYDVKM. The CDR3 DNA follows: TGTGCCAGCAGTTCCGGACTAGCGCCAAGCCGAGAGACCCAGTACTTC. The encoded protein is CASSSGLAPSRETQYF.

V usage is TRBV28 and J usage is TRBJ2-7, with D possibly TRBD2 on 5 matching bases. V was pared by 3 bases and J by 3 bases, with 21 bases between. Germline CDR1 is MDHEN and CDR2 is SYDVKM. This CDR3 contains 17 residues. The CDR3 loop is CASSFFTRQERDYEQYF. The CDR3 DNA follows: TGTGCCAGCAGTTTTTTCACTCGACAAGAACGGGACTACGAGCAGTACTTC.

This chain links TRBV9 with TRBJ2-5, with D maybe TRBD1 (6 bases). Germline values: CDR1 SGDLS, CDR2 YYNGEE. This CDR3 spans 15 amino acids. V was trimmed by 0 bases and J by 5 bases, leaving 14 bases between them. The chain's CDR3 is CASSVDRGMRETQYF. CDR3 DNA: TGTGCCAGCAGCGTAGATAGGGGGATGCGGGAGACCCAGTACTTC.

This chain joins TRBV7-8 and TRBJ2-5, with D perhaps matching TRBD2 (6 bases). Germline lookup yields CDR1 SGHVS and CDR2 FQNEAQ. Trimming left V 5 bases short and J 5 bases short, with 21 bases between. The CDR3 runs to 16 residues. In DNA, the CDR3 is TGTGCCAGCAGCACCCCCTATGTGAGAGGGAGGGAGACCCAGTACTTC. Its translation: CASSTPYVRGRETQYF.

This clone was found a few times. Other DNA sequences within the sample encode an identical CDR3. V usage is TRBV6-5 and J usage is TRBJ1-1, with unresolved D. The germline V and J ends were trimmed by 2 bases and 2 bases, with 6 bases remaining between them. The CDR3 runs to 13 residues. CDR1 is MNHEY and CDR2 is SVGAGI in the germline V gene. Written as DNA, the CDR3 is TGTGCCAGCAGTTACGCCGAAAACACTGAAGCTTTCTTT. Amino acid sequence: CASSYAENTEAFF.

The chain uses TRBV7-2 and TRBJ2-1; 12 positions match TRBD2. The CDR3 length is 17 residues. The germline V gene has CDR1 SGHTA and CDR2 FQGNSA. V was clipped by 0 bases and J by 9 bases; unmatched bases: 9. CDR3 coding DNA: TGTGCCAGCAGCTTAGCGGTGGGACTAGCGGGCTCGGGTGAGCAGTTCTTC. Translating it yields CASSLAVGLAGSGEQFF. Using reference TRBV7-2 and TRBJ2-1 for the parts outside the CDR3, the full variable domain is GAGVSQSPSNKVTEKGKDVELRCDPISGHTALYWYRQSLGQGLEFLIYFQGNSAPDKSGLPSDRFSAERTGGSVSTLTIQRTQQEDSAVYLCASSLAVGLAGSGEQFFGPGTRLTVL.

This sequence joins TRBV5-1 and TRBJ2-3; D gene unclear. Looked up from germline, CDR1 is SGHRS and CDR2 is YFSETQ. The CDR3 loop spans 14 amino acids. Trimming removed 1 base at V and 2 bases at J, with 8 bases between. In nucleotides, the CDR3 is TGCGCCAGCAGCTTGCTCCAGGCCACAGATACGCAGTATTTT. This codes for CASSLLQATDTQYF.

On this clone itself: In the same sample, other DNA sequences code for this CDR3. The V and J genes are TRBV6-5 and TRBJ2-5, with D uncertain. This CDR3 is built from 13 residues. In germline, CDR1 is MNHEY, CDR2 SVGAGI. V lost 0 bases to trimming and J lost 5 bases, with 7 bases between them. The CDR3 DNA reads TGTGCCAGCAGTTACTCAGGGCGGGAGACCCAGTACTTC. Its translation is CASSYSGRETQYF.

The chain employs TRBV6-5 and TRBJ2-7; 9 bases are shared with TRBD2. Germline CDR1 and CDR2: MNHEY and SVGAGI. The CDR3 totals 16 residues. V dropped 1 base and J dropped 3; count of bases not matched to a gene: 7. The CDR3 region is CASSYWRGGDHYEQYF. CDR3 nucleotides: TGTGCCAGCAGTTACTGGCGGGGGGGGGACCACTACGAGCAGTACTTC.

CDR3 protein: CASSLVGIGVTEAFF. Written as DNA, the CDR3 is TGCGCCAGCAGCTTGGTGGGGATCGGAGTCACTGAAGCTTTCTTT. The chain combines TRBV5-1 with TRBJ1-1; D ambiguous. The CDR3 is 15 residues long. V lost 0 bases and J 4 bases, leaving 13 bases between the germline ends. Per germline, CDR1 SGHRS and CDR2 YFSETQ.

The J gene is TRBJ2-1, the V gene TRBV19; 7 bases align to TRBD1. The V gene's germline CDR1 is LNHDA and CDR2 SQIVND (reference sequence). With 7 bases clipped from V and 3 bases from J, the junction kept 6 bases outside the gene matches. This CDR3 is built from 14 residues. CDR3 sequence (DNA): TGTGCCAGTACGACAGGGCGACTCTACAATGAGCAGTTCTTC. Translation: CASTTGRLYNEQFF. The full variable domain, completed using reference TRBV19 and TRBJ2-1, is DGGITQSPKYLFRKEGQNVTLSCEQNLNHDAMYWYRQDPGQGLRLIYYSQIVNDFQKGDIAEGYSVSREKKESFPLTVTSAQKNPTAFYLCASTTGRLYNEQFFGPGTRLTVL.

The chain combines TRBV6-5 with TRBJ2-2; D might be TRBD1 (7 bases). CDR1 is MNHEY, CDR2 SVGAGI, per germline. V gave up 6 bases and J gave up 4 bases, with 15 bases separating them. The CDR3 has 15 amino acids. The CDR3 coding sequence is TGTGCCAGCAGCCCGACAGGGCGGGGCACCGGGGAGCTGTTTTTT. Translating it yields CASSPTGRGTGELFF.

The chain carries TRBV5-4 and TRBJ2-7; unclear D gene. V shed 1 base and J shed 3 bases, with 11 bases lying between them. Germline V gives CDR1 SGHNT, CDR2 YYREEE (reference sequence). This CDR3 spans 14 amino acids. The CDR3 region has the DNA TGTGCCAGCAGCTTGATGGATAAGGTCTACGAGCAGTACTTC. The encoded protein is CASSLMDKVYEQYF.

The chain has TRBV19 and TRBJ2-3; the match to TRBD2 covers 13 bases. Per the germline V gene, CDR1 is LNHDA and CDR2 is SQIVND (reference sequence). There are 14 residues in the CDR3. V gave up 10 bases and J gave up 5 bases; unmatched junction bases: 6. CDR3 DNA: TGTGCCAATACTAGCGGGAGGGGTGGAGATACGCAGTATTTT. Protein: CANTSGRGGDTQYF.

The chain combines TRBV15 with TRBJ2-7; D may be TRBD1 (6 bases). CDR1 is LNHNV, CDR2 YYDKDF, per germline (reference sequence). This CDR3 spans 14 amino acids. Trimming cost V 9 bases and J 1 base, with 16 bases left between them. The CDR3 loop reads CATQFGQRSYEQYF. CDR3 DNA sequence: TGTGCCACTCAGTTCGGACAGAGATCCTACGAGCAGTACTTC.

The genes are TRBV19 and TRBJ2-5; 8 positions agree with TRBD1. In germline, CDR1 is LNHDA, CDR2 SQIVND (reference sequence). The V and J ends lost 4 bases and 5 bases, in that order; junction bases with no gene match: 6. The CDR3 is 14 residues long. CDR3 sequence (DNA): TGTGCCAGTAGTAGCCAGACAGGGGTGGAGACCCAGTACTTC. This sequence encodes CASSSQTGVETQYF.

V usage is TRBV28 and J usage is TRBJ2-1; 9 bases map to TRBD2. V trimming: 10 bases; J trimming: 6 bases; junction bases outside the gene matches: 16. From germline, CDR1 is MDHEN and CDR2 SYDVKM. The CDR3 consists of 16 residues. The CDR3: CATGLAHLGAGNEQFF. In nucleotides, the CDR3 is TGTGCCACCGGACTAGCGCACCTAGGCGCTGGCAATGAGCAGTTCTTC.

The V call is TRBV27, the J call TRBJ2-7, with 7 nucleotides matching TRBD1. Germline CDR1 MNHEY, CDR2 SMNVEV (reference sequence). The CDR3 contains 16 residues. Trimming cost V 5 bases and J 3 bases; bases outside gene matches: 13. For the CDR3, the DNA is TGTGCCAGCAGTCCGCTCTATACAGGGGCGGGCTACGAGCAGTACTTC. Amino acids: CASSPLYTGAGYEQYF.

This chain links TRBV19 with TRBJ2-5; a possible D gene is TRBD1 (5 bases). Germline lookup yields CDR1 LNHDA and CDR2 SQIVND (reference sequence). The CDR3 spans 16 residues. Trimming took off 1 base at V and 0 bases at J, with 12 bases between the two ends. Here the CDR3 reads CASSIGGIGNQETQYF. The CDR3 DNA reads TGTGCCAGTAGTATAGGGGGCATCGGTAACCAAGAGACCCAGTACTTC.

This chain joins TRBV9 and TRBJ2-1, with D perhaps matching TRBD2 (6 bases). CDR3 length: 17 amino acids. Between the trimmed V and J ends, which lost 3 bases and 4 bases, there was a span of 20 bases. CDR1 is SGDLS, CDR2 YYNGEE, per germline. The chain's CDR3 is CASSARTFGGEYNEQFF. CDR3 in DNA: TGTGCCAGCAGCGCCCGCACCTTTGGCGGGGAATACAATGAGCAGTTCTTC.

Regarding this clone: An end of the junction differs from the germline gene, which may be a read error. The V call is TRBV6-1, the J call TRBJ1-1; TRBD1 is a possible D gene (6 bases). Germline CDR1 MNHNS, CDR2 SASEGT. This CDR3 has 12 amino acids. The chain's CDR3 is CASGDRSFEAFF. The CDR3 DNA follows: TGTGCCAGCGGTGACAGGAGCTTTGAAGCTTTCTTT.